Shown below are 15 T cell receptor beta chains from a single sample sequenced in a study of prognosis after radiotherapy for stage I lung cancer. TCR beta CDR3 amplification from genomic DNA was performed by two-round multiplex PCR. Initially, in first-round PCR, primers specific to each TRBV and TRBJ gene were used. TCRdb recomputed calls from the multiplex PCR reads with MiXCR, one row per CDR3 protein. The table includes some 15,000 distinct CDR3 sequences, around 54% detected once. The sequencing here drew on PBMCs, taken before or after stereotactic body radiation therapy (not recorded which). The source of these receptors is a donor aged 50 or older with non-small cell lung cancer.

Regarding this clonotype: No conserved phenylalanine or tryptophan is present at the end of the CDR3, so a read error is the likely explanation. The chain combines TRBV29-1 with TRBJ1-2, with TRBD1 as a possible D gene (6 bases). The CDR3 contains 12 residues. The V end lost 7 bases, the J end lost 6 bases, and 15 bases lay between the germline ends. Germline V gene data show CDR1 as SQVTM and CDR2 as ANQGSEA. The DNA for the CDR3 is TGCAGCGCCAAGGACAGCGGACATGGCTACACCTTA. Its translation: CSAKDSGHGYTL.

This chain uses TRBV19 with TRBJ1-5, with D tentatively TRBD1 (5 bases). This CDR3 is 16 amino acids long. CDR1 LNHDA and CDR2 SQIVND come from the germline V gene (reference sequence). The V end was cut by 10 bases, the J end by 4 bases, with 23 bases between. The CDR3 sequence is CANIIVSGGGNQPQHF. CDR3 nucleotides: TGTGCCAATATTATTGTATCTGGGGGGGGGAATCAGCCCCAGCATTTT.

Many counts were recorded for this clonotype. Just one base apart from a much larger clone, this may be a read error. The conserved closing phenylalanine or tryptophan is absent in this CDR3, likely reflecting a read error. This sequence joins TRBV6-1 and TRBJ2-1, with TRBD1 as a possible D gene (6 bases). Germline V gene data show CDR1 as MNHNS and CDR2 as SASEGT. Trimming shortened V by 4 bases and J by 4 bases, and 8 bases separated the two germline ends. This CDR3 has 13 residues. CDR3 DNA sequence: TGTGCCAGCAGTGCTACAGGGTACAATGAGCAGTTCTCC. Encoded protein: CASSATGYNEQFS.

This clonotype has at least ten counts. This chain links TRBV6-1 with TRBJ1-5; 7 bases line up with TRBD1. The CDR3 consists of 15 residues. CDR1 and CDR2 (germline): MNHNS, SASEGT. V was pared by 7 bases and J by 2 bases, with 8 bases of the junction left unmatched. CDR3 sequence: CASKYVGGGNQPQHF. As DNA, the CDR3 is TGTGCCAGCAAGTATGTAGGGGGCGGCAATCAGCCCCAGCATTTT.

A word on this clonotype: A far more abundant clone sits one base away, making this likely a read error. CDR3 protein: CASSSYQGISDEQYF. CDR3 DNA sequence: TGTGCCAGCAGCTCTTACCAGGGAATTTCGGACGAGCAGTACTTC. V and J are TRBV11-2 and TRBJ2-7; D is possibly TRBD1 (5 bases). CDR1 is SGHAT and CDR2 is FQNNGV in the germline V gene. The V gene lost 4 bases and the J gene lost 5 bases, with 18 bases spanning the gap. CDR3 length equals 15 residues.

This clonotype was found many times. V usage is TRBV10-2 and J usage is TRBJ2-7; D uncertain. Trimming shortened V by 3 bases and J by 0 bases, and 18 bases separated the two germline ends. CDR3 length: 17 residues. Per the germline V gene, CDR1 is WSHSY and CDR2 is SAAADI. CDR3 amino acids: CASSDKRVPQSSYEQYF. In DNA form, the CDR3 reads TGCGCCAGCAGTGATAAACGGGTCCCACAGAGCTCCTACGAGCAGTACTTC.

In its sample, this clonotype ranks as medium-sized. J is TRBJ2-7 and V is TRBV5-1, with D possibly being TRBD1 (6 bases). The V gene lost 0 bases and the J gene lost 6 bases, with 13 bases spanning the gap. Per germline, CDR1 SGHRS and CDR2 YFSETQ. This CDR3 has 14 amino acids. The CDR3 sequence is CASSLALRGGEQYF. The CDR3 DNA reads as TGCGCCAGCAGCTTGGCCCTCAGGGGTGGCGAGCAGTACTTC.

Ten or more counts support this clonotype. The chain uses TRBV19 and TRBJ1-5, with D perhaps TRBD1 (5 bases). This CDR3 contains 13 residues. The germline CDR1 and CDR2 sequences are LNHDA and SQIVND (reference sequence). Trimming pared 4 bases from V and 3 bases from J, leaving 7 bases between. CDR3 residues: CASSRGFNQPQHF. In DNA, the CDR3 is TGTGCCAGTAGTAGGGGGTTCAATCAGCCCCAGCATTTT.

Many counts were recorded for this clonotype. The chain recombines TRBV28 with TRBJ2-1; no firm D call. CDR1 is MDHEN, CDR2 SYDVKM, per germline. This CDR3 has 12 residues. Deletions cut 4 bases from V and 6 bases from J, with 7 bases between. CDR3 loop: CASSYTTNEQFF. Here the CDR3 DNA reads TGTGCCAGCAGTTACACGACCAATGAGCAGTTCTTC.

The rearrangement links TRBV30 to TRBJ1-3, with a tentative D call TRBD1 (6 bases). V shed 6 bases and J shed 1 base, with 19 bases lying between them. CDR1 and CDR2 (germline): GTSNPN, SVGIG (reference sequence). The CDR3 runs to 16 residues. Here the CDR3 DNA reads TGTGCCTGCGACAGGAGTACAACTTATTCTGGAAACACCATATATTTT. Its protein product is CACDRSTTYSGNTIYF.

This clonotype is deemed medium-sized. The rearrangement links TRBV9 to TRBJ2-1; D is uncertain. This CDR3 spans 13 amino acids. Trimming took off 0 bases at V and 4 bases at J, with 5 bases between the two ends. CDR1 SGDLS and CDR2 YYNGEE come from the germline V gene. The CDR3 here is CASSVAAYNEQFF. For the CDR3, the DNA is TGTGCCAGCAGCGTAGCAGCATACAATGAGCAGTTCTTC.

This chain connects TRBV7-8 to TRBJ2-3; possibly TRBD2 for D (5 bases). Trimming took 4 bases from V and 4 from J, leaving 18 bases between them. Germline V CDR1 and CDR2: SGHVS, FQNEAQ. The CDR3 consists of 16 residues. This CDR3 reads CASSSNLARISDTQYF. Here the CDR3 DNA reads TGTGCCAGCAGCTCCAACCTAGCACGAATCTCAGATACGCAGTATTTT.

This clonotype was seen just once. A junction boundary mismatches the germline segment, possibly from a read error. The V and J genes are TRBV6-5 and TRBJ1-6, with a weak D call TRBD1 (5 bases). The CDR3 has 15 amino acids. Germline CDR1 reads MNHEY; CDR2 reads SVGAGI. The CDR3 sequence is CARSYSQGGNSPLHF. The CDR3 DNA follows: TGTGCCAGGAGTTACTCTCAGGGAGGGAACTCACCCCTCCACTTT.

This clonotype is categorized as medium-sized (0.01 to 0.1%). V and J are TRBV20-1 and TRBJ2-2; D gene uncertain. There are 11 residues in the CDR3. The germline V and J ends were trimmed by 4 bases and 3 bases, with 3 bases remaining between them. Germline V lookup: CDR1 DFQATT, CDR2 SNEGSKA (reference sequence). The CDR3 coding sequence is TGCAGTGCTATGTACACCGGGGAGCTGTTTTTT. Translating gives CSAMYTGELFF.

About this clonotype: No conserved phenylalanine or tryptophan ends this CDR3, so it is likely a read error. The chain joins TRBV19 to TRBJ1-2; 8 bases line up with TRBD1. CDR3 length: 15 amino acids. Germline assignment: CDR1 LNHDA and CDR2 SQIVND (reference sequence). Here the CDR3 reads CASSMRQGRVYCYTL. The CDR3 coding sequence is TGTGCCAGTAGTATGAGACAGGGGCGGGTCTATTGCTACACCCTC.